The T cell receptor beta chain described here comes from a study of shared clonotypes between healthy human individuals. Study-level background: The cohort comprised a couple of women and a few men. Their ages spanned 18 to 49 years.

Of note for this clone: Its target is not known.

The CDR3 is 13 amino acids. The V and J ends lost 6 bases and 4 bases respectively, with 15 bases between them. Germline V gene data show CDR1 as SQVTM and CDR2 as ANQGSEA. TCRdb's table, derived via immunoSEQ multiplex PCR, lists solely in-frame clones and lacks some. The sample includes a few million clones, approximately 94% of them seen just once. Every one of the donors was a Caucasian adult that lived in Nashville, Tennessee. Study-level results: Only blood underwent sampling, and tissue repertoires likely differ.

The clonotype comes from a man aged 18 to 30 in good health. The chain uses TRBV29-1 and TRBJ2-5; TRBD1 might be the D (5 bases). Sequenced: naive CD4+ T cells sorted from blood. Subset defined: CD45RA+ positively selected. The CDR3 reads CSVQGVVLETQYF. CDR3 nucleotide sequence: TGCAGCGTCCAGGGTGTGGTCTTAGAGACCCAGTACTTC.